The entry below gives a single T cell receptor (beta chain) sequence along with its context. The source of the sample is a study of cytomegalovirus exposure and HLA in healthy donors. This CDR3 region has 16 residues. The V gene's germline CDR1 is SGHAT and CDR2 FQNNGV. Trimming cost V 1 base and J 5 bases, with 17 bases left between them. Researchers ran the PCR with 60 Vbeta and 13 Jbeta primers. Measured with immunoSEQ multiplex PCR; TCRdb has only the in-frame clones, and not every one. The table records roughly 110,000 clones, approximately 80% of them present only once. This chain uses TRBV11-2 with TRBJ2-5; no reliable D call. Sequences were obtained from PBMCs. The receptor comes from a man in his thirties or forties in good health and CMV-seropositive. CDR3 nucleotide sequence: TGTGCCAGCAGCTTAGGAGTAGAGAAGAGTTTGGAGACCCAGTACTTC. Translation gives CASSLGVEKSLETQYF.